The 5 T cell receptor beta chains reported below all come from one sample, sequenced in a study of control samples from healthy donors and cancer patients. Profiling relied on immunoSEQ multiplex PCR, and the TCRdb table lists in-frame clones only, not all of them. The data hold approximately 230,000 clones, with around 80% observed a single time. Input material: PBMCs. The receptors shown here come from a woman aged 60-70 years with lung cancer.

The genes are TRBV3-1 (or the pseudogene TRBV3-2) and TRBJ1-1; 7 positions agree with TRBD1. The CDR3 is 19 residues long. Germline loops: CDR1 LGHDT, CDR2 YNNKEL (reference sequence). After removal of 0 bases from V and 1 base from J, the junction contained 14 bases not matched to a gene. In DNA, the CDR3 is TGTGCCAGCAGCCAAGAAATAGCACGTGAGGGACAGAAGAACACTGAAGCTTTCTTT. The encoded protein is CASSQEIAREGQKNTEAFF.

The V and J genes are TRBV18 and TRBJ2-7, with D possibly being TRBD2 (7 bases). In germline, CDR1 is KGHSH, CDR2 LQKENI. The V and J ends lost 3 bases and 3 bases respectively, with 21 bases between them. The CDR3 length is 17 residues. The CDR3 DNA follows: TGTGCCAGCTCACCGGCGTGCGGGGAAGGGGGGGGCTACGAGCAGTACTTC. It codes for CASSPACGEGGGYEQYF.

This clone was observed once. The chain employs TRBV11-2 and TRBJ2-6, with a tentative D call TRBD1 (6 bases). Per the germline V gene, CDR1 is SGHAT and CDR2 is FQNNGV. V dropped 5 bases and J dropped 3 bases, with 8 bases sitting between them. The CDR3 runs to 14 residues. The CDR3 sequence: CASSEGGGANVLTF. CDR3 coding DNA: TGTGCCAGCAGCGAAGGGGGTGGGGCCAACGTCCTGACTTTC.

A single count supports this clone. The genes are TRBV18 and TRBJ1-4; TRBD1 agrees at 11 bases. V lost 6 bases to trimming and J lost 8 bases; unmatched junction nucleotides: 8. The CDR3 is 15 amino acids. Germline values: CDR1 KGHSH, CDR2 LQKENI. CDR3 in amino acids: CASSSWTGGEEKLFF. The CDR3 DNA follows: TGTGCCAGCTCGTCCTGGACAGGGGGCGAGGAAAAACTGTTTTTT.

This rearrangement joins TRBV5-6 to TRBJ1-1; TRBD1 is a possible D gene (6 bases). Germline lookup yields CDR1 SGHDT and CDR2 YYEEEE. V lost 2 bases and J lost 4, with 18 bases in between. The CDR3 is 16 amino acids. The CDR3 DNA reads as TGTGCCAGCAGCTTAGGCCGCAGGACAGTTCCCACTGAAGCTTTCTTT. Its protein is CASSLGRRTVPTEAFF. The entire variable domain, with the rest obtained from reference TRBV5-6 and TRBJ1-1, is as follows: DAGVTQSPTHLIKTRGQQVTLRCSPKSGHDTVSWYQQALGQGPQFIFQYYEEEERQRGNFPDRFSGHQFPNYSSELNVNALLLGDSALYLCASSLGRRTVPTEAFFGQGTRLTVV.